Shown below are 9 T cell receptor beta chains from a single sample sequenced in a study of blood T cell repertoires in COVID-19. The table came from immunoSEQ multiplex PCR; TCRdb's copy has only in-frame clones and leaves some out. The data contain 110,000 to 150,000 clones, around 81% of them singletons. The sequencing sample was made of peripheral blood. The receptors were gathered from a woman aged 45-60 years with acute or convalescent COVID-19.

V usage is TRBV6-5 and J usage is TRBJ1-2, with D unclear. Deletions cut 2 bases from V and 0 bases from J, with 4 bases between. The CDR3 is 13 amino acids. Germline V gene lookup returns CDR1 MNHEY and CDR2 SVGAGI. The DNA of the CDR3 is TGTGCCAGCAGTTACCGCGCTAACTATGGCTACACCTTC. The encoded protein is CASSYRANYGYTF.

This rearrangement joins TRBV7-9 to TRBJ2-1, with TRBD1 matching over 9 bases. The CDR3 spans 14 residues. Germline CDR1 reads SEHNR; CDR2 reads FQNEAQ (reference sequence). V gave up 5 bases and J gave up 6 bases; unmatched junction bases: 5. DNA for the CDR3: TGTGCCAGCAGCGTAAGACAGGGGGGCAATGAGCAGTTCTTC. Protein sequence: CASSVRQGGNEQFF.

In DNA form, the CDR3 reads TGTGCCAGCAGCTTAGACAGTGACTATGGCTACACCTTC. Amino acids: CASSLDSDYGYTF. This chain joins TRBV7-9 and TRBJ1-2; D not certain. V was shortened by 1 base and J by 3 bases, with 6 bases between the two germline ends. The CDR3 has 13 residues. Germline values: CDR1 SEHNR, CDR2 FQNEAQ (reference sequence). The full variable domain, with the rest looked up from reference TRBV7-9 and TRBJ1-2, is DTGVSQNPRHKITKRGQNVTFRCDPISEHNRLYWYRQTLGQGPEFLTYFQNEAQLEKSRLLSDRFSAERPKGSFSTLEIQRTEQGDSAMYLCASSLDSDYGYTFGSGTRLTVV.

J is TRBJ1-1 and V is TRBV11-1; D is perhaps TRBD1 (6 bases). The germline CDR1 and CDR2 sequences are SGHAT and FQDESV (reference sequence). The ends were cut back, 5 bases at V and 0 bases at J, with 13 bases in the middle. The CDR3 is 15 amino acids. In DNA, the CDR3 is TGTGCCAGCAGCCATAGGGGGTCCATGAACACTGAAGCTTTCTTT. Its protein product is CASSHRGSMNTEAFF.

The chain uses TRBV18 and TRBJ1-1, with a tentative D call TRBD1 (5 bases). CDR1 is KGHSH and CDR2 is LQKENI in the germline V gene. The CDR3 sequence is 15 residues long. Trimming cost V 6 bases and J 1 base, with 15 bases left between them. CDR3 sequence: CASSSTLQGNTEAFF. CDR3 coding DNA: TGTGCCAGCTCGTCCACCCTTCAGGGGAACACTGAAGCTTTCTTT.

Written as DNA, the CDR3 is TGTGCCAGCAGTCAGGGTGTCGAGACCCAGTACTTC. The encoded protein is CASSQGVETQYF. The chain uses TRBV7-9 and TRBJ2-5; the D gene is possibly TRBD1 (5 bases). The germline V and J ends were trimmed by 6 bases and 5 bases, with 10 bases remaining between them. This CDR3 contains 12 residues. Germline loops: CDR1 SEHNR, CDR2 FQNEAQ (reference sequence).

This clone came up a few times. The chain couples TRBV5-1 to TRBJ1-1; 12 nucleotides line up with TRBD1. CDR1 is SGHRS, CDR2 YFSETQ, per germline. The V segment lost 2 bases and the J segment 11 bases; nucleotides outside the gene matches: 4. The CDR3 contains 13 residues. The CDR3 reads CASSLGTGGDAFF. DNA for the CDR3: TGCGCCAGCAGCTTAGGGACAGGGGGCGATGCTTTCTTT. Using reference TRBV5-1 and TRBJ1-1 for the parts outside the CDR3, the full variable domain is KAGVTQTPRYLIKTRGQQVTLSCSPISGHRSVSWYQQTPGQGLQFLFEYFSETQRNKGNFPGRFSGRQFSNSRSEMNVSTLELGDSALYLCASSLGTGGDAFFGQGTRLTVV.

The chain employs TRBV19 and TRBJ2-2, with 7 bases that match TRBD1. CDR1 is LNHDA and CDR2 is SQIVND in the germline V gene (reference sequence). V was pared by 4 bases and J by 3 bases, with 5 bases of the junction left unmatched. This CDR3 has 15 residues. The CDR3 spells CASSRQGKDTGELFF. CDR3 nucleotide sequence: TGTGCCAGTAGTAGACAGGGAAAGGACACCGGGGAGCTGTTTTTT. Looking up the rest from reference TRBV19 and TRBJ2-2 gives the full variable domain: DGGITQSPKYLFRKEGQNVTLSCEQNLNHDAMYWYRQDPGQGLRLIYYSQIVNDFQKGDIAEGYSVSREKKESFPLTVTSAQKNPTAFYLCASSRQGKDTGELFFGEGSRLTVL.

The rearrangement joins TRBV4-3 to TRBJ2-7; no reliable D call. V shed 4 bases and J shed 2 bases, with 12 bases lying between them. The germline V gene encodes CDR1 LGHNA and CDR2 YSLEER. This CDR3 is 14 amino acids long. In DNA, the CDR3 is TGCGCCAGCAGCCCAAGATTAGCAGCCTACGAGCAGTACTTC. Translated, it gives CASSPRLAAYEQYF.